This T cell receptor beta chain emerged from a study of T cell repertoires in cytomegalovirus infection. Study context: Well-studied HLA-B-restricted CMV epitopes were used in the study alongside recently identified HLA-C-restricted ones. Indications of both CMV infection and matching HLA type were provided by public TCR beta signatures. Findings of the study overall: Cumulative frequency (of public TCR beta family members) identified carriers of CMV plus the relevant HLA. Clonotype analysis showed dominance of the ex vivo response by HLA-C-restricted CMV-specific TCR beta clonotypes.

The V end lost 7 bases, the J end lost 2 bases, and 12 bases lay between the germline ends. Germline V gene data show CDR1 as SGHVS and CDR2 as FNYEAQ. There are 13 residues in the CDR3. TCRdb re-derived calls from the reads in MiXCR, one entry per CDR3 protein. Found here are 550,000 to 700,000 distinct CDR3 sequences, just under 40% of them singletons; the top ten hold around 50%. Worth noting for this clonotype: Its target is unknown.

This sample comprised cultured PBMCs, obtained from culture after CMV antigen stimulation. This chain links TRBV7-6 with TRBJ2-7; D remains unclear. The sequence was obtained from a human donor in good health (CMV status not recorded). Some clones in this sample may be carry-over from other donors' samples. The DNA of the CDR3 is TGTGCCAGCAACGCCCCATGGACCTACGAGCAGTACTTC. Protein product: CASNAPWTYEQYF.